Shown below are 14 T cell receptor beta chains from a single sample sequenced in a study of siplizumab effects on memory and regulatory T cells. Only in-frame clones appear in the TCRdb table, and some are missing; sequencing was by immunoSEQ multiplex PCR. The table shows about 100,000 clones, with 94% occurring only once. The sample consisted of Tregs sorted from blood. The receptor set was obtained from a human donor in good health.

This chain connects TRBV2 to TRBJ2-3; the match to TRBD2 covers 14 bases. The CDR3 is 16 amino acids. The V gene end was trimmed by 6 bases and the J gene end by 8 bases; junction bases not matched to a gene: 10. Germline lookup yields CDR1 SNHLY and CDR2 FYNNEI. CDR3 in amino acids: CASSAGTSGSSGTQYF. CDR3 sequence (DNA): TGTGCCAGCAGCGCAGGGACTAGCGGGAGCAGCGGTACGCAGTATTTT. The entire variable domain, with the rest obtained from reference TRBV2 and TRBJ2-3, is as follows: EPEVTQTPSHQVTQMGQEVILRCVPISNHLYFYWYRQILGQKVEFLVSFYNNEISEKSEIFDDQFSVERPDGSNFTLKIRSTKLEDSAMYFCASSAGTSGSSGTQYFGPGTRLTVL.

The chain is built from TRBV5-1 and TRBJ2-7; unclear D gene. The CDR3 extends over 16 amino acids. The V and J ends lost 0 bases and 4 bases respectively, with 17 bases between them. In germline, CDR1 is SGHRS, CDR2 YFSETQ. The CDR3 sequence: CASSLAFAKASYEQYF. Written as DNA, the CDR3 is TGCGCCAGCAGCTTGGCTTTTGCCAAGGCCAGTTACGAGCAGTACTTC. The variable domain in full, with the rest retrieved from reference TRBV5-1 and TRBJ2-7, is KAGVTQTPRYLIKTRGQQVTLSCSPISGHRSVSWYQQTPGQGLQFLFEYFSETQRNKGNFPGRFSGRQFSNSRSEMNVSTLELGDSALYLCASSLAFAKASYEQYFGPGTRLTVT.

The chain uses TRBV5-4 and TRBJ2-7; TRBD1 matches 12 bases. CDR3 length: 16 residues. The V and J ends lost 5 bases and 4 bases, in that order; junction bases with no gene match: 10. The germline V gene encodes CDR1 SGHNT and CDR2 YYREEE (reference sequence). The CDR3 nucleotides are TGTGCCAGCAGTAGACGAGGGACAGGGGGCTTGTACGAGCAGTACTTC. Its translation is CASSRRGTGGLYEQYF.

The chain has TRBV20-1 and TRBJ2-5; D unclear. Trimming cost V 2 bases and J 5 bases, with 6 bases left between them. Germline CDR1 DFQATT, CDR2 SNEGSKA (reference sequence). The CDR3 has 11 amino acids. CDR3 coding DNA: TGCAGTGCTAGAAGGGTGGAGACCCAGTACTTC. Translation: CSARRVETQYF.

V usage is TRBV5-4 and J usage is TRBJ2-3; 10 bases line up with TRBD2. This CDR3 has 16 amino acids. Germline V lookup: CDR1 SGHNT, CDR2 YYREEE (reference sequence). J lost 9 bases, V lost 0 bases, and 10 bases had no gene match. CDR3 amino acids: CASSLDTSGMRVTQYF. The CDR3 DNA sequence: TGTGCCAGCAGCTTGGACACTAGCGGGATGAGGGTAACGCAGTATTTT.

The V and J genes are TRBV29-1 and TRBJ1-1, with D possibly being TRBD1 (5 bases). The V gene lost 7 bases and the J gene lost 3 bases, with 15 bases spanning the gap. The CDR3 has 13 amino acids. The germline V gene has CDR1 SQVTM and CDR2 ANQGSEA. The CDR3 loop is CSASGTRYTEAFF. The CDR3 coding sequence is TGCAGCGCCTCCGGGACGAGATACACTGAAGCTTTCTTT. The full variable domain, with the rest looked up from reference TRBV29-1 and TRBJ1-1, is SAVISQKPSRDICQRGTSLTIQCQVDSQVTMMFWYRQQPGQSLTLIATANQGSEATYESGFVIDKFPISRPNLTFSTLTVSNMSPEDSSIYLCSASGTRYTEAFFGQGTRLTVV.

This clone appeared once. The chain links TRBV7-8 to TRBJ2-3; D possibly corresponds to TRBD2 (5 bases). The germline gives CDR1 SGHVS, CDR2 FQNEAQ. This CDR3 is built from 16 residues. V lost 5 bases and J 5 bases, leaving 20 bases between the germline ends. CDR3 sequence reads: CASSERRSLALDTQYF. The CDR3 DNA follows: TGTGCCAGCAGCGAGAGGAGGAGCCTAGCCCTAGATACGCAGTATTTT. Variable domain in full (rest from reference TRBV7-8 and TRBJ2-3): GAGVSQSPRYKVAKRGQDVALRCDPISGHVSLFWYQQALGQGPEFLTYFQNEAQLDKSGLPSDRFFAERPEGSVSTLKIQRTQQEDSAVYLCASSERRSLALDTQYFGPGTRLTVL.

The chain has TRBV5-1 and TRBJ1-2, with 8 nucleotides matching TRBD1. Looked up from germline, CDR1 is SGHRS and CDR2 is YFSETQ. This CDR3 has 15 residues. The V gene end was trimmed by 1 base and the J gene end by 4 bases; junction bases not matched to a gene: 6. The CDR3 coding sequence is TGCGCCAGCAGCTTGAATACCGGACAGGGCTATGGCTACACCTTC. It specifies CASSLNTGQGYGYTF.

The rearrangement uses TRBV18 and TRBJ1-4, with a possible D match to TRBD1 (5 bases). Germline CDR1 KGHSH, CDR2 LQKENI. The CDR3 totals 15 residues. The ends were cut back, 4 bases at V and 3 bases at J, with 12 bases in the middle. CDR3 sequence reads: CASSLRQTPNEKLFF. The CDR3 region has the DNA TGTGCCAGCTCACTCCGACAGACCCCTAATGAAAAACTGTTTTTT.

This clone was found a few times. The V and J genes are TRBV11-3 and TRBJ2-5; 14 bases line up with TRBD2. This CDR3 is built from 18 residues. V was clipped by 3 bases and J by 2 bases; unmatched bases: 8. Germline V gives CDR1 SGHNT, CDR2 YENEEA. CDR3 region: CASSLSGTSGSLQETQYF. DNA of the CDR3: TGTGCCAGCAGCTTGAGCGGGACTAGCGGGAGTCTACAAGAGACCCAGTACTTC.

In this sample, this clone turned up once. The chain combines TRBV2 with TRBJ2-1; 7 nucleotides align to TRBD1. Germline loops: CDR1 SNHLY, CDR2 FYNNEI. The CDR3 has 15 residues. V lost 6 bases and J lost 4; bases outside the gene matches: 9. The CDR3 spells CASSERDSSYNEQFF. Written as DNA, the CDR3 is TGTGCCAGCAGCGAAAGGGACAGCTCTTACAATGAGCAGTTCTTC.

The chain combines TRBV2 with TRBJ2-7; 7 nucleotides align to TRBD1. V dropped 6 bases and J dropped 2; count of bases not matched to a gene: 10. Germline V gene sequence: CDR1 SNHLY, CDR2 FYNNEI. This CDR3 is built from 15 residues. CDR3 DNA sequence: TGTGCCAGCAGCGCCGACAGGGTTGATCCCTACGAGCAGTACTTC. Encoded protein: CASSADRVDPYEQYF.

The gene calls are TRBV2 and TRBJ2-1, with D possibly being TRBD1 (6 bases). Germline V gene lookup returns CDR1 SNHLY and CDR2 FYNNEI. CDR3 length: 15 residues. The germline V and J ends were trimmed by 8 bases and 0 bases, with 14 bases remaining between them. The CDR3 is CASVAWGLSYNEQFF. CDR3 coding DNA: TGTGCCAGCGTTGCGTGGGGGCTCTCCTACAATGAGCAGTTCTTC.

The DNA of the CDR3 is TGTGCCAGCAGCCGCTCTAGCGGGAGGGCCATGGAGACCCAGTACTTC. Encoded protein: CASSRSSGRAMETQYF. The V gene is TRBV7-8, the J gene TRBJ2-5; 12 bases are a match to TRBD2. The CDR3 is made up of 16 amino acids. Trimming took 5 bases from V and 5 from J; bases not matched to a gene: 9. Germline lookup yields CDR1 SGHVS and CDR2 FQNEAQ.